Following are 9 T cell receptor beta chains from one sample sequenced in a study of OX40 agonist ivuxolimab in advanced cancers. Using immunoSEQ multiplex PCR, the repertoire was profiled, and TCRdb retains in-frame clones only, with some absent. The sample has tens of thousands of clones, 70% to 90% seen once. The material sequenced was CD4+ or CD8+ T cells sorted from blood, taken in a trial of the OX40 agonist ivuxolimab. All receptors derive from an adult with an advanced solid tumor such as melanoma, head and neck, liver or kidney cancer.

The CDR3 spells CSTTGIYGYTF. For the CDR3, the DNA is TGCAGTACCACAGGGATTTATGGCTACACCTTC. The chain combines TRBV20-1 with TRBJ1-2; the D gene is possibly TRBD1 (6 bases). Germline V gene data show CDR1 as DFQATT and CDR2 as SNEGSKA (reference sequence). Trimming left V 8 bases short and J 5 bases short, with 12 bases between. The CDR3 is made up of 11 amino acids.

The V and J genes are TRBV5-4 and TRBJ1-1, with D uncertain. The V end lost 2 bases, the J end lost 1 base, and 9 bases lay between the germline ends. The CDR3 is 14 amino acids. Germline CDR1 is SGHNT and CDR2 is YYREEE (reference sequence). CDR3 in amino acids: CASSLELGNTEAFF. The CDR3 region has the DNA TGTGCCAGCAGCTTAGAGCTAGGGAACACTGAAGCTTTCTTT. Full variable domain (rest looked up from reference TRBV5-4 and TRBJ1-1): ETGVTQSPTHLIKTRGQQVTLRCSSQSGHNTVSWYQQALGQGPQFIFQYYREEENGRGNFPPRFSGLQFPNYSSELNVNALELDDSALYLCASSLELGNTEAFFGQGTRLTVV.

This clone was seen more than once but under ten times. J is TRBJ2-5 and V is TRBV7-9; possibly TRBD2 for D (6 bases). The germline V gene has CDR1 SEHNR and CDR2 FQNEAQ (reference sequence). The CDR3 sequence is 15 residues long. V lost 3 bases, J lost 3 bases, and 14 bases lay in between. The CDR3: CASSFGTWGEETQYF. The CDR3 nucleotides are TGTGCCAGCAGCTTTGGGACGTGGGGGGAAGAGACCCAGTACTTC.

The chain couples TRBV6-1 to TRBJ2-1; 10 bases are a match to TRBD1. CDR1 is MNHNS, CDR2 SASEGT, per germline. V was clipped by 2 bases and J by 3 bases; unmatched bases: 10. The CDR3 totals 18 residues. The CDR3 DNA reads TGTGCCAGCAGTGAATACAGATCGGACAGGGGGTTCTACAATGAGCAGTTCTTC. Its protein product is CASSEYRSDRGFYNEQFF.

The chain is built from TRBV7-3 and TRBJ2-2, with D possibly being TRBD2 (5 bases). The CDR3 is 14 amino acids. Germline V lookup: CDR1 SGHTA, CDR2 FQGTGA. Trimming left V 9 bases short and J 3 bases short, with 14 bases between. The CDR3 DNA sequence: TGTGCCAGGCAGGACTGGCAAGACACCGGGGAGCTGTTTTTT. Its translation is CARQDWQDTGELFF. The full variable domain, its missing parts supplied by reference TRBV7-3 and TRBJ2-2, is GAGVSQTPSNKVTEKGKYVELRCDPISGHTALYWYRQSLGQGPEFLIYFQGTGAADDSGLPNDRFFAVRPEGSVSTLKIQRTERGDSAVYLCARQDWQDTGELFFGEGSRLTVL.

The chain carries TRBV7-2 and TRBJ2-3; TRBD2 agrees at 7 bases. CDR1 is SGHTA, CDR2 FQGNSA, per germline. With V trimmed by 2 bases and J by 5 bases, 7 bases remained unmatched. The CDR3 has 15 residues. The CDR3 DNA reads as TGTGCCAGCAGCTTATGGGTAGGGGAGGGAGATACGCAGTATTTT. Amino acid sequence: CASSLWVGEGDTQYF.

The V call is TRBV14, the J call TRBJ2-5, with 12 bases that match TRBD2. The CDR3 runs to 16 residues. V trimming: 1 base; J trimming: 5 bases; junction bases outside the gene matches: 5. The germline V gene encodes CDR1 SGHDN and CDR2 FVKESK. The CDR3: CASSQGWTSGVETQYF. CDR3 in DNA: TGTGCCAGCAGCCAAGGGTGGACTAGCGGGGTGGAGACCCAGTACTTC.

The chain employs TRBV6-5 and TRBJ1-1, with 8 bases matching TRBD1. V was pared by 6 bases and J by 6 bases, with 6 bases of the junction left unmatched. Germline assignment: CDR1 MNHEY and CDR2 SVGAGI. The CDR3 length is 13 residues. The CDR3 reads CASRAAGGPEAFF. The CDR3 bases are TGTGCCAGCAGGGCGGCAGGGGGCCCTGAAGCTTTCTTT.

As DNA, the CDR3 is TGTGCCAGCAGCTTACCCGGCAGGCACAATGAGCAGTTCTTC. Protein sequence: CASSLPGRHNEQFF. This chain joins TRBV7-3 and TRBJ2-1; D unclear. This CDR3 is 14 amino acids long. Trimming pared 2 bases from V and 5 bases from J, leaving 10 bases between. The germline V gene has CDR1 SGHTA and CDR2 FQGTGA.